This T cell receptor (beta chain) was identified during a study of radiotherapy plus CTLA-4 blockade in lung cancer. Concerning this clone itself: The antigen remains undetermined.

This table comes from immunoSEQ multiplex PCR, and its TCRdb copy is limited to in-frame clones, with some not included. Of tens of thousands of clones listed, around 86% are singletons. Study outcomes and limitations: Blood TCR clones of tumor origin expanded after radiotherapy plus ipilimumab.

Germline values: CDR1 SNHLY, CDR2 FYNNEI. This CDR3 is 14 amino acids long. Trimming took 4 bases from V and 0 from J, leaving 4 bases between them. The receptor was derived from a human donor with non-small cell lung cancer that progressed on radiotherapy plus ipilimumab. The chain combines TRBV2 with TRBJ2-6; D remains unclear. Sequenced material: peripheral blood, taken from a patient treated with radiotherapy plus ipilimumab. CDR3 in amino acids: CASSGSSGANVLTF. The CDR3 DNA sequence: TGTGCCAGCAGTGGCTCCTCTGGGGCCAACGTCCTGACTTTC.